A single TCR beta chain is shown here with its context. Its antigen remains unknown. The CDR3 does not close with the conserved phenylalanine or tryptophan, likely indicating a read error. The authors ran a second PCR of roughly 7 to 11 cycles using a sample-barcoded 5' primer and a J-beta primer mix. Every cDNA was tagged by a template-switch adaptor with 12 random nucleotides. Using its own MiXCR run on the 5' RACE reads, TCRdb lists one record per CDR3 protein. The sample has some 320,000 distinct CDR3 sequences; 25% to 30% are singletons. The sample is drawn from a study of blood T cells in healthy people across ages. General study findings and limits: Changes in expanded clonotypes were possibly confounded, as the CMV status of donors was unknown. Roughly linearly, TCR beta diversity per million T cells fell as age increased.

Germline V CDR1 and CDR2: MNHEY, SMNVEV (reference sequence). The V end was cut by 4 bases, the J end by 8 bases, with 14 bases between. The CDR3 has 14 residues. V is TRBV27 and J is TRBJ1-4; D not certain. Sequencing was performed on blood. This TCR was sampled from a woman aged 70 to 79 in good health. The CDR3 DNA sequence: TGTGCCAGCAGTTCTGGGATGACAACGGAAAAACTGTTTTCT. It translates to CASSSGMTTEKLFS.